This TCR beta chain was identified during a study of T cell clonality in common variable immunodeficiency. Profiled with immunoSEQ multiplex PCR; TCRdb holds only in-frame clones, not every one. The repertoire has tens of thousands of clones, none seen only once; the ten largest take over 1.1%. Germline V lookup: CDR1 MDHEN, CDR2 SYDVKM. Between the trimmed V and J ends, which lost 5 bases and 6 bases, there was a span of 8 bases. The CDR3 length is 11 residues. This clone came up many times. The sequence runs out 3 residues before the end of the CDR3; the remainder is reconstructed from the germline J gene.

The sequence derives from a person aged 18 to 75 in good health. The chain recombines TRBV28 with TRBJ2-7; tentative D call: TRBD2 (5 bases). The sample taken for sequencing was peripheral blood mononuclear cells. CDR3 bases read: TGTGCCAGCAGTCTTCGGGGCGAG. As protein: CASSLRGE. The full CDR3 is CASSLRGEQYF.